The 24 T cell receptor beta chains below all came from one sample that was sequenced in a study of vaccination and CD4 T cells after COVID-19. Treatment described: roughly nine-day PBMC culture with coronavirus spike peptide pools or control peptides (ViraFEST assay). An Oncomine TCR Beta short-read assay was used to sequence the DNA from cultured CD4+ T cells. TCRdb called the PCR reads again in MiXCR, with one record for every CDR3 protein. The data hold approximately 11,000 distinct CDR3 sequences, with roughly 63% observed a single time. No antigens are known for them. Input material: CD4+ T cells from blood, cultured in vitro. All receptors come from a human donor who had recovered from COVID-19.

Written as DNA, the CDR3 is TGTGCCAGCAGCCCACGCGGGACAGGGGTAGCCGGGGAGCTGTTTTTT. This sequence encodes CASSPRGTGVAGELFF. This rearrangement joins TRBV7-6 to TRBJ2-2, with 10 bases aligning to TRBD1. Germline loops: CDR1 SGHVS, CDR2 FNYEAQ. CDR3 length equals 16 residues. Trimming cost V 5 bases and J 6 bases; bases outside gene matches: 9.

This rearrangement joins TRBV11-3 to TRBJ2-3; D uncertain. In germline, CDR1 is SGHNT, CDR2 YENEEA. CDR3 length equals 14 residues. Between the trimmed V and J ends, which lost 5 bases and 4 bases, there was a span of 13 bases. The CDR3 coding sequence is TGTGCCAGCAGCCCCCGACGCGGCCCAGATACGCAGTATTTT. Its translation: CASSPRRGPDTQYF.

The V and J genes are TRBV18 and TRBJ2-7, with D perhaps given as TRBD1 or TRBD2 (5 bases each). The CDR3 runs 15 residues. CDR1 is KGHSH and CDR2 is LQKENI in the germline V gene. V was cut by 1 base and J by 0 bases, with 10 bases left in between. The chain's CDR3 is CASSPRGRYSYEQYF. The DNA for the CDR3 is TGTGCCAGCTCACCACGGGGACGTTACTCCTACGAGCAGTACTTC.

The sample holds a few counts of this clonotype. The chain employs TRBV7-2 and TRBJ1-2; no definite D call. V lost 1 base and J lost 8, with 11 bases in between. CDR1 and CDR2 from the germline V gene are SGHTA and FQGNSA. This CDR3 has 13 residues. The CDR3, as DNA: TGTGCCAGCAGCTTAGAAACGTCGAGAGGCTACACCTTC. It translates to CASSLETSRGYTF.

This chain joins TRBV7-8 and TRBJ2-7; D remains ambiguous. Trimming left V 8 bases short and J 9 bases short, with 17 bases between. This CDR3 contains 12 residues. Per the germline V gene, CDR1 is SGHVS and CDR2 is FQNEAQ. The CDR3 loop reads CASGNTVFGQYF. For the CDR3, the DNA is TGTGCCAGCGGCAACACCGTATTCGGGCAGTACTTC.

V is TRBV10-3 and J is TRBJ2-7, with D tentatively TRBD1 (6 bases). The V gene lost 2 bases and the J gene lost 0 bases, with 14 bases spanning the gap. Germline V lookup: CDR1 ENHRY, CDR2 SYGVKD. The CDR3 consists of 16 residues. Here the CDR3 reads CAISETDRSHSYEQYF. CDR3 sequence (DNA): TGTGCCATCAGTGAGACCGACAGGAGCCACTCCTACGAGCAGTACTTC.

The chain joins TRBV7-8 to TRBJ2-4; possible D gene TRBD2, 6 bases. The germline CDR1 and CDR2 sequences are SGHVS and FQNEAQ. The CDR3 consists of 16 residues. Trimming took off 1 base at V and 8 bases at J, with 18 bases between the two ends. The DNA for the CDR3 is TGTGCCAGCAGCTTAGATGCTGGCGGGTGGGGGGACATTCAGTACTTC. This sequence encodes CASSLDAGGWGDIQYF.

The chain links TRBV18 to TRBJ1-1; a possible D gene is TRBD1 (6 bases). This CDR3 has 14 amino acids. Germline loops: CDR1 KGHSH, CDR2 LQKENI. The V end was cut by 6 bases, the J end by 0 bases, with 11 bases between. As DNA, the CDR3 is TGTGCCAGCTCCCCGACAGGAATGAACACTGAAGCTTTCTTT. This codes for CASSPTGMNTEAFF.

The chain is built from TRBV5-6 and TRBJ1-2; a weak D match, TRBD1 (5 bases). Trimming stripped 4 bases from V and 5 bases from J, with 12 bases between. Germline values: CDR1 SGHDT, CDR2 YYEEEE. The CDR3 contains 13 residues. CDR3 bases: TGTGCCAGCAGCGAAAGGGGTTGGTATGGCTACACCTTC. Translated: CASSERGWYGYTF.

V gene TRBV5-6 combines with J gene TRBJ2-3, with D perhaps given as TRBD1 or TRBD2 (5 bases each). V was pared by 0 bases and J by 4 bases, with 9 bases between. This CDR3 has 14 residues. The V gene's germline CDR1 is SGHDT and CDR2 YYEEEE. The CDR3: CASSLAVGADTQYF. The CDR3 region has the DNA TGTGCCAGCAGCTTGGCCGTGGGGGCAGATACGCAGTATTTT.

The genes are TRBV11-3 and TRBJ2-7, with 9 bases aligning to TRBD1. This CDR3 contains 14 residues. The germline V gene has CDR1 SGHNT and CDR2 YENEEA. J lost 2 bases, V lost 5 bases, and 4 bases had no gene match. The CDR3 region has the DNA TGTGCCAGCAGCCCAGGGACAGGGCCCTACGAGCAGTACTTC. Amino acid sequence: CASSPGTGPYEQYF. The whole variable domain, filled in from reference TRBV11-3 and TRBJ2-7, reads EAGVVQSPRYKIIEKKQPVAFWCNPISGHNTLYWYLQNLGQGPELLIRYENEEAVDDSQLPKDRFSAERLKGVDSTLKIQPAELGDSAVYLCASSPGTGPYEQYFGPGTRLTVT.

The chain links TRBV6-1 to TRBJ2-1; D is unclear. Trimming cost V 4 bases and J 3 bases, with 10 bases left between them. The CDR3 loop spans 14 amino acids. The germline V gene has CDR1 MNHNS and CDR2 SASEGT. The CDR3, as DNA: TGTGCCAGCAGTGGTGGCTATGACTACAATGAGCAGTTCTTC. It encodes CASSGGYDYNEQFF.

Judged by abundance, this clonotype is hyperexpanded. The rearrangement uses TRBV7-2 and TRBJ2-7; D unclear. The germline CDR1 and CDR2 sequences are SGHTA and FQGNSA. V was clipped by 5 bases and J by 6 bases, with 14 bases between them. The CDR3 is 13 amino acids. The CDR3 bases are TGTGCCAGCAGCCTCCTAGGTATTTTCGAGCAGTACTTC. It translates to CASSLLGIFEQYF.

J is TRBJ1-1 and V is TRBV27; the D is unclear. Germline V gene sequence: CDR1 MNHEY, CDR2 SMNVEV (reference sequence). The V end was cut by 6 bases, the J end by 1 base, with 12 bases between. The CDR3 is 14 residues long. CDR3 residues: CASRPMRGNTEAFF. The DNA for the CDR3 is TGTGCCAGCAGACCCATGCGGGGGAACACTGAAGCTTTCTTT.

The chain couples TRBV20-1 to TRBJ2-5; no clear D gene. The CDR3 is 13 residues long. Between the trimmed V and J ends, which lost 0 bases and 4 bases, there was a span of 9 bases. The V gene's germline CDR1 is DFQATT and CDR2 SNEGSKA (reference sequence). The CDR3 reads CSARDQLGETQYF. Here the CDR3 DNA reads TGCAGTGCTAGAGATCAACTCGGAGAGACCCAGTACTTC.

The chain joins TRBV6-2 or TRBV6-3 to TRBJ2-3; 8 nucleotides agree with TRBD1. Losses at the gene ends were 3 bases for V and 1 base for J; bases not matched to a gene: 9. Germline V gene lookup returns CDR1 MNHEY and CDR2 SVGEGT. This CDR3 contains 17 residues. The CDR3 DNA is TGTGCCAGCAGTTATAAATCAGGGGGCGACGGCACAGATACGCAGTATTTT. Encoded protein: CASSYKSGGDGTDTQYF.

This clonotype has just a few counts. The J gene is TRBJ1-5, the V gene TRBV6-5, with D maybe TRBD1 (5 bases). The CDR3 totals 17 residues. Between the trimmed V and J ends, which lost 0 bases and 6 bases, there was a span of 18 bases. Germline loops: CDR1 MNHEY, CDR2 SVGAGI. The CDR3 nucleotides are TGTGCCAGCAGTTACTCGAGATTAGCGGGGGGGTCTCAGCCCCAGCATTTT. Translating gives CASSYSRLAGGSQPQHF.

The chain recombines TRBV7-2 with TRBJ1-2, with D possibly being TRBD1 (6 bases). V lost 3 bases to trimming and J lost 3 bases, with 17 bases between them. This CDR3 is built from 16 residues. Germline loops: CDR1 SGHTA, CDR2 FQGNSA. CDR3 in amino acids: CASSFESGGRDYGYTF. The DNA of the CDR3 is TGTGCCAGCAGCTTTGAATCCGGGGGCAGGGACTATGGCTACACCTTC.

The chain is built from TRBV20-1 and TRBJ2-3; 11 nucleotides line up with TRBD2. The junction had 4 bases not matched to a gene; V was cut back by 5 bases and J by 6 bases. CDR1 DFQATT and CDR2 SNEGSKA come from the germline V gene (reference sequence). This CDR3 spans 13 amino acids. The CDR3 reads CSALAGGLDTQYF. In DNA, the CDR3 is TGCAGTGCTCTAGCGGGGGGTTTGGATACGCAGTATTTT.

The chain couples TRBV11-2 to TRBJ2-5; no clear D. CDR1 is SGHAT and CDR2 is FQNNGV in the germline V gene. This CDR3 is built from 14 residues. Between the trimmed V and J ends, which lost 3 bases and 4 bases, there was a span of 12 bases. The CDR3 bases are TGTGCCAGCAGCTTCTCATCGGTTGGAGAGACCCAGTACTTC. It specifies CASSFSSVGETQYF.

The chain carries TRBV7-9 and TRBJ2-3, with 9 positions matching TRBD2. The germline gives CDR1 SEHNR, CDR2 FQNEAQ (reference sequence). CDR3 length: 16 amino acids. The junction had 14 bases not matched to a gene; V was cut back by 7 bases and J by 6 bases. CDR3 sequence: CASTQNWGGRADTQYF. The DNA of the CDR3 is TGTGCCAGCACCCAAAACTGGGGCGGGAGGGCGGATACGCAGTATTTT.

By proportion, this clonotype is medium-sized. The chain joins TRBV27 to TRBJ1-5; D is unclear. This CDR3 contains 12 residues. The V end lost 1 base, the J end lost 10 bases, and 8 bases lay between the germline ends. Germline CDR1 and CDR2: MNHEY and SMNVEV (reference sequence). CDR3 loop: CASSLFGIPQHF. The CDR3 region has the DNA TGTGCCAGCAGTTTATTCGGGATACCCCAGCATTTT.

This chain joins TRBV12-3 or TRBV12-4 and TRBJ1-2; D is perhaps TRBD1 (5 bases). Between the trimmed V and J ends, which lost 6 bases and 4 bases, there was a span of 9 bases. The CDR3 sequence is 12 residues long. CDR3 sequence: CASSSTVYGYTF. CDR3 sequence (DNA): TGTGCCAGCAGCTCGACAGTCTATGGCTACACCTTC.

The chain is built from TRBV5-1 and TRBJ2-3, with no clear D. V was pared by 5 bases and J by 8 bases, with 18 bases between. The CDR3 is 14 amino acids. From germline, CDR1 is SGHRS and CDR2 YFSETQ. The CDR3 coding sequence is TGCGCCAGCAGTCCCTTAGAGAGGCATGGTACGCAGTATTTT. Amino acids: CASSPLERHGTQYF.